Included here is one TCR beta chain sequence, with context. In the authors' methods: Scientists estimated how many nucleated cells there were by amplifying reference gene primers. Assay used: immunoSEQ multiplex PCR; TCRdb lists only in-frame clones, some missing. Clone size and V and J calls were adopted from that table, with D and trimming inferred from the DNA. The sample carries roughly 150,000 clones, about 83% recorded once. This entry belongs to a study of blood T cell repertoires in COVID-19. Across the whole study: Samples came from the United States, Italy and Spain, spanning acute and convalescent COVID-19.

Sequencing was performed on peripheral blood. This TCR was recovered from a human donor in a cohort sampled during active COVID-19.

CDR3 nucleotide sequence: TGCAGTGCTAGTGGGCGGATAGCGGGGGGCCCAAGGAACGAGCAGTACTTC. Its translation: CSASGRIAGGPRNEQYF. This chain uses TRBV20-1 with TRBJ2-7; TRBD2 agrees at 10 bases. The V segment lost 3 bases and the J segment 5 bases; nucleotides outside the gene matches: 16. CDR3 length: 17 residues. Germline V gene lookup returns CDR1 DFQATT and CDR2 SNEGSKA (reference sequence).